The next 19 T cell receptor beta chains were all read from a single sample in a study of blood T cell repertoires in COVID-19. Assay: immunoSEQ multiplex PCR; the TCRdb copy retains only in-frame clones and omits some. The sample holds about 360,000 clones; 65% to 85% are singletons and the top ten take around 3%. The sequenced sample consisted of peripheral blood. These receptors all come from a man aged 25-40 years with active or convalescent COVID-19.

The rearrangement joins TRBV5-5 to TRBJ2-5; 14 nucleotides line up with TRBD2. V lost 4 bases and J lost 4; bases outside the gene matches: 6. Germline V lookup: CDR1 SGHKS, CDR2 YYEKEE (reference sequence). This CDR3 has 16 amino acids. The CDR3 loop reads CASSPRLAGGSETQYF. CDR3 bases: TGTGCCAGCAGCCCCAGACTAGCGGGGGGGTCAGAGACCCAGTACTTC.

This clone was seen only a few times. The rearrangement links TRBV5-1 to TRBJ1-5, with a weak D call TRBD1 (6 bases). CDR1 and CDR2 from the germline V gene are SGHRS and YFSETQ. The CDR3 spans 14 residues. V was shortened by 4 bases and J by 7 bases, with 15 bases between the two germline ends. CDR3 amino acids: CASSPTGSGQPQHF. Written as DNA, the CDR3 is TGCGCCAGCAGCCCAACAGGGTCGGGGCAGCCCCAGCATTTT.

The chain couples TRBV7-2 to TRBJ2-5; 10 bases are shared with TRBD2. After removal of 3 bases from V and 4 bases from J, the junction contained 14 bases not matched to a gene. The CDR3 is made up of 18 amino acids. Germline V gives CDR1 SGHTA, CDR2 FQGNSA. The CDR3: CASSFSGGSQVRSETQYF. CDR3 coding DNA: TGTGCCAGCAGCTTTAGCGGGGGGTCACAAGTTCGCTCAGAGACCCAGTACTTC.

In DNA, the CDR3 is TGTGCCTGGAGTGTATTGAGTAGCACTGAAGCTTTCTTT. Translating it yields CAWSVLSSTEAFF. The chain is built from TRBV30 and TRBJ1-1; D gene uncertain. The V gene's germline CDR1 is GTSNPN and CDR2 SVGIG (reference sequence). Trimming took off 0 bases at V and 4 bases at J, with 9 bases between the two ends. This CDR3 is built from 13 residues.

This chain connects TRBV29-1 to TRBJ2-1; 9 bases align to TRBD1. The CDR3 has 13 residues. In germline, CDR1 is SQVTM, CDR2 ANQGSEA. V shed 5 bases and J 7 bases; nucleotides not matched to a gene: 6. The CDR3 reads CSVRRQGENEQFF. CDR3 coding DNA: TGCAGCGTTCGTAGACAGGGGGAGAATGAGCAGTTCTTC.

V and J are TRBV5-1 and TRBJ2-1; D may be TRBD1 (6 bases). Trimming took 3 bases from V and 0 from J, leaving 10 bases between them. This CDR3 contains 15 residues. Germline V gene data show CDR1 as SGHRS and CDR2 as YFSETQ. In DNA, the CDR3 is TGCGCCAGCAGCTACCAGGGGAGCTCCTACAATGAGCAGTTCTTC. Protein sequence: CASSYQGSSYNEQFF.

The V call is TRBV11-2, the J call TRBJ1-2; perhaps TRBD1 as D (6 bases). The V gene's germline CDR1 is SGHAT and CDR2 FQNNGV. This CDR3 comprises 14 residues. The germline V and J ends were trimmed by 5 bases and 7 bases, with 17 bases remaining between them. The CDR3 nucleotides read TGTGCCAGCAGCCTGACAATAGGCAGGGGTGGCTACACCTTC. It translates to CASSLTIGRGGYTF.

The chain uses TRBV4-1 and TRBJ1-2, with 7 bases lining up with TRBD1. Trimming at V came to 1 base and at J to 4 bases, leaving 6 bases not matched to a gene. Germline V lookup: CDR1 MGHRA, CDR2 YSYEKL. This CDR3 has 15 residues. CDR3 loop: CASSQGDSRTYGYTF. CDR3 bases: TGCGCCAGCAGCCAAGGGGACAGCCGTACCTATGGCTACACCTTC.

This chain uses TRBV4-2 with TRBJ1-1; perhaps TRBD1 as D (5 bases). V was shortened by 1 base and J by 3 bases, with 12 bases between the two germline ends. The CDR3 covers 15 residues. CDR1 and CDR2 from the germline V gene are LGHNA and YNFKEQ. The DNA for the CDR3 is TGTGCCAGCAGCCAAGGATGGGGGAGGGACACTGAAGCTTTCTTT. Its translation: CASSQGWGRDTEAFF.

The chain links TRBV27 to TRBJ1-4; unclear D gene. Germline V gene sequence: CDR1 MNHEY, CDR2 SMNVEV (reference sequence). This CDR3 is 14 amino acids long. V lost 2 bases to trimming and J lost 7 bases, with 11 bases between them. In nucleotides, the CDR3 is TGTGCCAGCAGTTTAGGGAGGGAGGGTGAAAAACTGTTTTTT. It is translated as CASSLGREGEKLFF.

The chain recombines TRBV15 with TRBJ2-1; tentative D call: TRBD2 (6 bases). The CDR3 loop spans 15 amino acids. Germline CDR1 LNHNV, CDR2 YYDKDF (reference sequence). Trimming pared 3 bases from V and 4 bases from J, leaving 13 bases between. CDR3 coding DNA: TGTGCCACCAGCAGGGGACTCTCGGGGTACAATGAGCAGTTCTTC. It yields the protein CATSRGLSGYNEQFF.

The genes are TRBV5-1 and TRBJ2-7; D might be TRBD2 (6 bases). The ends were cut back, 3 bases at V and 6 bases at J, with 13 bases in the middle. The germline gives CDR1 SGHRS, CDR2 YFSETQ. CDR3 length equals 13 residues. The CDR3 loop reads CASSSGLSGEQYF. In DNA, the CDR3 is TGCGCCAGCAGCTCGGGACTTTCCGGCGAGCAGTACTTC.

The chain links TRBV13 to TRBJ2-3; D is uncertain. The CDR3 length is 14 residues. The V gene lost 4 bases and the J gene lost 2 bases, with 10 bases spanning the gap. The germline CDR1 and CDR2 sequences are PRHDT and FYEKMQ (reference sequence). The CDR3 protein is CASSSLGYTDTQYF. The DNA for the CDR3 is TGTGCCAGCAGCTCCCTAGGTTACACAGATACGCAGTATTTT.

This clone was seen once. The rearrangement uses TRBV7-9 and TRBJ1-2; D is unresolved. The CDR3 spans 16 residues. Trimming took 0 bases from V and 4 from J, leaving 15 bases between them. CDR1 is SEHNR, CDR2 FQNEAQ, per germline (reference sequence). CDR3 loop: CASSLAGPLEGYGYTF. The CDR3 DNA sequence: TGTGCCAGCAGCTTAGCGGGCCCCCTGGAGGGCTATGGCTACACCTTC.

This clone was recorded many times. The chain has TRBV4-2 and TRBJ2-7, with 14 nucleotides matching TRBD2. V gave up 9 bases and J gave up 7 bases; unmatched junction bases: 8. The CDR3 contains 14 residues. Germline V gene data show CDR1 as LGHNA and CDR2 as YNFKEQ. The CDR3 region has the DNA TGTGCCAGTCGACTGGGACTAGCGGGAGAGGAGCAGTACTTC. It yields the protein CASRLGLAGEEQYF.

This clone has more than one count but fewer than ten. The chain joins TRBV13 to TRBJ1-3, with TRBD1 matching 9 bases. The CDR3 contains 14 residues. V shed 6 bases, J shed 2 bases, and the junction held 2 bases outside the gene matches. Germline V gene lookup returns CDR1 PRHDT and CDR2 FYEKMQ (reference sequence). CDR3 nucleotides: TGTGCCAGCAGTCGGACAGGGGCTGGAAACACCATATATTTT. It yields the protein CASSRTGAGNTIYF. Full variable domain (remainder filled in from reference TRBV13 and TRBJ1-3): AAGVIQSPRHLIKEKRETATLKCYPIPRHDTVYWYQQGPGQDPQFLISFYEKMQSDKGSIPDRFSAQQFSDYHSELNMSSLELGDSALYFCASSRTGAGNTIYFGEGSWLTVV.

DNA of the CDR3: TGTGCCAGCAGTCCAGGGACAGGGAGAGGAGAGACCCAGTACTTC. This sequence encodes CASSPGTGRGETQYF. The chain couples TRBV27 to TRBJ2-5; 9 bases fit TRBD1. CDR3 size: 15 residues. Germline lookup yields CDR1 MNHEY and CDR2 SMNVEV (reference sequence). The junction had 8 bases not matched to a gene; V was cut back by 5 bases and J by 4 bases.

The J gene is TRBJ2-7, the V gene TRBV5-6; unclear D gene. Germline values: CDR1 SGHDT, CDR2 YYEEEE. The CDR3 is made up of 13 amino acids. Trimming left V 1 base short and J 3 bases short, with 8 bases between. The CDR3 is CASSLYPHYEQYF. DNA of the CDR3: TGTGCCAGCAGCTTGTACCCACACTACGAGCAGTACTTC. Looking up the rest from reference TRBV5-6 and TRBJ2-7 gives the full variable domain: DAGVTQSPTHLIKTRGQQVTLRCSPKSGHDTVSWYQQALGQGPQFIFQYYEEEERQRGNFPDRFSGHQFPNYSSELNVNALLLGDSALYLCASSLYPHYEQYFGPGTRLTVT.

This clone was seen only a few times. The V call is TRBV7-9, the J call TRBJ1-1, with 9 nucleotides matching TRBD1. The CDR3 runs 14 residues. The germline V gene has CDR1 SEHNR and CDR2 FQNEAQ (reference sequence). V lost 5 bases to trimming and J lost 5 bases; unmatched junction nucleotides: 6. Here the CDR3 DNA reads TGTGCCAGCAGCACGGGACAGGGAGATACTGAAGCTTTCTTT. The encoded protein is CASSTGQGDTEAFF.